The 8 T cell receptor beta chains presented below share a single source sample, sequenced in a study of response to subunit inactivated influenza vaccine. TCRdb redid the calling of the RT-PCR reads with MiXCR, one entry per CDR3 protein. The sample records roughly 550,000 distinct CDR3 sequences, under 30% being singletons. The same sample was also studied in work on T cells expressing NK-cell markers. That source reports: Libraries used 5'RACE template switching adding universal primer site and UMIs.

The sequenced sample was CD4+ T cells sorted from PBMCs, obtained about 11 days after vaccination. The receptors were gathered from a man between 45 and 60 years old who received an inactivated influenza vaccine.

Written as DNA, the CDR3 is TGTGCCAGCAGAGAAAGCGGGGGGGCCGTAGTCCAGTACTTC. Residues: CASRESGGAVVQYF. This chain links TRBV12-3 or TRBV12-4 with TRBJ2-5, with 10 positions matching TRBD2. This CDR3 region has 14 residues. V shed 6 bases and J 10 bases; nucleotides not matched to a gene: 11.

This clonotype was counted a single time. This chain joins TRBV29-1 and TRBJ2-5; tentative D call: TRBD2 (5 bases). The CDR3 consists of 14 residues. The germline gives CDR1 SQVTM, CDR2 ANQGSEA. The ends were cut back, 3 bases at V and 6 bases at J, with 17 bases in the middle. CDR3 residues: CSVEKGRLGKTQYF. DNA of the CDR3: TGCAGCGTTGAGAAGGGCCGGCTCGGGAAGACCCAGTACTTC.

This clonotype occurred a few times. This chain links TRBV28 with TRBJ2-1, with D uncertain. The V gene's germline CDR1 is MDHEN and CDR2 SYDVKM. This CDR3 comprises 14 residues. V shed 2 bases and J shed 7 bases, with 12 bases lying between them. The CDR3 loop is CASSLGYPKNEQFF. CDR3 in DNA: TGTGCCAGCAGTTTAGGATACCCAAAGAATGAGCAGTTCTTC.

V usage is TRBV20-1 and J usage is TRBJ1-1; D might be TRBD1 (6 bases). The CDR3 extends over 15 amino acids. CDR1 DFQATT and CDR2 SNEGSKA come from the germline V gene (reference sequence). Trimming stripped 6 bases from V and 4 bases from J, with 21 bases between. In DNA, the CDR3 is TGCAGTGCCAATGGGGGGCAGTTCTTGGCCACTGAAGCTTTCTTT. Translating gives CSANGGQFLATEAFF.

This clonotype turned up a few times. The gene calls are TRBV4-3 and TRBJ2-1, with 7 bases identical to TRBD2. With V trimmed by 2 bases and J by 8 bases, 18 bases remained unmatched. Per the germline V gene, CDR1 is LGHNA and CDR2 is YSLEER. This CDR3 is built from 18 residues. This CDR3 is CASSQTLPRGGGSHEQFF. CDR3 sequence (DNA): TGCGCCAGCAGCCAAACCCTCCCACGTGGCGGGGGTTCCCATGAGCAGTTCTTC.

Only a few counts were recorded for this clonotype. J is TRBJ2-1 and V is TRBV7-6; D is unresolved. This CDR3 has 14 residues. The germline V gene has CDR1 SGHVS and CDR2 FNYEAQ. The V end lost 1 base, the J end lost 6 bases, and 10 bases lay between the germline ends. The CDR3 bases are TGTGCCAGCAGCTTAGAAGGTCCATTCAATGAGCAGTTCTTC. Translation gives CASSLEGPFNEQFF.

Turning to this clonotype: Just one base apart from a much larger clone, this may be a read error. This sequence joins TRBV4-3 and TRBJ2-7; 7 bases are a match to TRBD2. The CDR3 has 17 amino acids. CDR1 and CDR2 from the germline V gene are LGHNA and YSLEER. After removal of 4 bases from V and 0 bases from J, the junction contained 12 bases not matched to a gene. Here the CDR3 DNA reads TGCGCCAGCAGCCCGAGAGTAGCGGGCCTGAGCTCCTACGAGCAGTACTTC. It specifies CASSPRVAGLSSYEQYF.

This clonotype was detected only a few times. The V and J genes are TRBV9 and TRBJ2-2; TRBD1 matches 8 bases. This CDR3 has 16 amino acids. The ends lost 0 bases at V and 4 bases at J; junction bases unmatched: 5. Looked up from germline, CDR1 is SGDLS and CDR2 is YYNGEE. This CDR3 is CASSVGTGTGTGELFF. Written as DNA, the CDR3 is TGTGCCAGCAGCGTAGGAACCGGGACAGGCACCGGGGAGCTGTTTTTT.